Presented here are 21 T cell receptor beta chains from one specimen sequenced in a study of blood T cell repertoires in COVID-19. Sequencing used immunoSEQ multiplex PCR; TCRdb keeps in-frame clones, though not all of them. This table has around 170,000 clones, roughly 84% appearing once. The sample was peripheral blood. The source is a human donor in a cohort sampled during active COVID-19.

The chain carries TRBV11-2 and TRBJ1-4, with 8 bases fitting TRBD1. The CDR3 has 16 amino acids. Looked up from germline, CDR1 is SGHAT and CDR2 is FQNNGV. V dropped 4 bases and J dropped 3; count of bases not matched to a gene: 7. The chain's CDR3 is CASSSAGQDANEKLFF. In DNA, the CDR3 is TGTGCCAGCAGCTCGGCGGGACAGGATGCTAATGAAAAACTGTTTTTT.

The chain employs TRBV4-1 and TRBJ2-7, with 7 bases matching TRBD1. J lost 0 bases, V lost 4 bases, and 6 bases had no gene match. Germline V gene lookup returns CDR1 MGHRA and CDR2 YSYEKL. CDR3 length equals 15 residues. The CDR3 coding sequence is TGCGCCAGCAGCCTCGCCGGACAGGTCTCCTACGAGCAGTACTTC. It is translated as CASSLAGQVSYEQYF.

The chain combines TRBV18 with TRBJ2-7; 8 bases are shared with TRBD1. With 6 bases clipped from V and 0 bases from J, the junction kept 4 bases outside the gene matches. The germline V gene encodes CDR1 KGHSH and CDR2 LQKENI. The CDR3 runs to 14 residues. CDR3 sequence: CASSTGTGSYEQYF. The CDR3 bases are TGTGCCAGCTCGACCGGGACAGGCTCCTACGAGCAGTACTTC. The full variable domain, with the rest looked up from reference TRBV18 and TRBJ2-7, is NAGVMQNPRHLVRRRGQEARLRCSPMKGHSHVYWYRQLPEEGLKFMVYLQKENIIDESGMPKERFSAEFPKEGPSILRIQQVVRGDSAAYFCASSTGTGSYEQYFGPGTRLTVT.

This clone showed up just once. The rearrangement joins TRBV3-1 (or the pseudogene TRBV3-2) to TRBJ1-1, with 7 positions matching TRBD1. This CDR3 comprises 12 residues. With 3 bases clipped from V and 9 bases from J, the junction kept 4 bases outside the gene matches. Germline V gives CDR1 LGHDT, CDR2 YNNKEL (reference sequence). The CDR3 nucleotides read TGTGCCAGCAGCCACGAACAGGGGAAAGCTTTCTTT. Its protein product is CASSHEQGKAFF.

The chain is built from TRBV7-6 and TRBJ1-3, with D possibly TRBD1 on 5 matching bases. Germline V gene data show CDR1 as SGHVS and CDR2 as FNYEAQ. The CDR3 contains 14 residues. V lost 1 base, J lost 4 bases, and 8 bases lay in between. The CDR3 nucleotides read TGTGCCAGCAGCTTAGGGGGCCGGGGAAACACCATATATTTT. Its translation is CASSLGGRGNTIYF.

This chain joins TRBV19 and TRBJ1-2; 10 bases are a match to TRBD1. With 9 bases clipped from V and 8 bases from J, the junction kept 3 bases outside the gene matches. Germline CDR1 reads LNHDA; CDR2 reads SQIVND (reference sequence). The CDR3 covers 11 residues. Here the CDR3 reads CASRDRGGYTF. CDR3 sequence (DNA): TGTGCCAGCCGGGACAGGGGCGGCTACACCTTC.

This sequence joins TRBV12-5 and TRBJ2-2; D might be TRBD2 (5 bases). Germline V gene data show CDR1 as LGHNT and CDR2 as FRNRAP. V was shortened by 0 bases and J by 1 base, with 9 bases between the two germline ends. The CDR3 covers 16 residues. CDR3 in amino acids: CASGLVRTGNTGELFF. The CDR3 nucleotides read TGTGCTAGTGGTTTGGTCCGGACTGGGAACACCGGGGAGCTGTTTTTT. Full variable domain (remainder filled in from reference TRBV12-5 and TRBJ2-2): DARVTQTPRHKVTEMGQEVTMRCQPILGHNTVFWYRQTMMQGLELLAYFRNRAPLDDSGMPKDRFSAEMPDATLATLKIQPSEPRDSAVYFCASGLVRTGNTGELFFGEGSRLTVL.

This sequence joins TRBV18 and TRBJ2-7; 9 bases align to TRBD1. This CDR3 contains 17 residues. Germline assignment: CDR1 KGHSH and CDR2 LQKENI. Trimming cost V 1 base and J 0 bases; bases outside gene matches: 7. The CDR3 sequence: CASSPLDTGGFSYEQYF. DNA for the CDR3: TGTGCCAGCTCACCACTCGACACAGGGGGCTTCTCCTACGAGCAGTACTTC.

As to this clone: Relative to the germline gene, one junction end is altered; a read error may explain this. In DNA form, the CDR3 reads TGTGCCAGCAGCTTCGGAGGGAAGGGGACTAAGTATGGCTACACCTTC. It codes for CASSFGGKGTKYGYTF. The J gene is TRBJ1-2, the V gene TRBV5-4, with D tentatively TRBD1 (5 bases). The length of the CDR3 is 16 residues. Per germline, CDR1 SGHNT and CDR2 YYREEE (reference sequence).

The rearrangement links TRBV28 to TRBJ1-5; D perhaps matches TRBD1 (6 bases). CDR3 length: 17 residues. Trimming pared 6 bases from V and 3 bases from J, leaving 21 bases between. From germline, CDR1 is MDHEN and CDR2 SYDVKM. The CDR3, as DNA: TGTGCCAGCAGCATCCCATCCAGGGGCCGCTCCAATCAGCCCCAGCATTTT. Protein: CASSIPSRGRSNQPQHF.

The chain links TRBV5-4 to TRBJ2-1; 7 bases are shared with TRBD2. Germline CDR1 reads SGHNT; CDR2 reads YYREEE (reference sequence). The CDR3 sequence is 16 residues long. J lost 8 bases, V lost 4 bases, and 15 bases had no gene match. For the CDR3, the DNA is TGTGCCAGCAGCACCGGTAATGGCGGGAGTCGCTATGAGCAGTTCTTC. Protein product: CASSTGNGGSRYEQFF.

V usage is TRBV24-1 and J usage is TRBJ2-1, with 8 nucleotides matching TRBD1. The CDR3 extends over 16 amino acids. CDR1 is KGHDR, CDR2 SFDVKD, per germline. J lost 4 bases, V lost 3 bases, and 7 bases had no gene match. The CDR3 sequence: CATSDPGQGTYNEQFF. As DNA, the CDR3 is TGTGCCACCAGTGATCCCGGACAGGGTACTTACAATGAGCAGTTCTTC.

This chain's CDR3 is CASSQLAGTQETQYF. In DNA, the CDR3 is TGTGCCAGCAGCCAATTAGCGGGGACACAAGAGACCCAGTACTTC. The chain uses TRBV3-1 (or the pseudogene TRBV3-2) and TRBJ2-5; 8 nucleotides match TRBD2. The CDR3 spans 15 residues. Germline V gene lookup returns CDR1 LGHDT and CDR2 YNNKEL (reference sequence). V lost 2 bases, J lost 2 bases, and 4 bases stayed unmatched.

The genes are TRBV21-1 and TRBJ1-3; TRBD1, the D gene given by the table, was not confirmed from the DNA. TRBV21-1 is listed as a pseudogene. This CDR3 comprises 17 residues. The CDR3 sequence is CASSKSPDKSARNTIYF. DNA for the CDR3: TGTGCCAGCAGCAAAAGTCCCGACAAGAGTGCTCGAAACACCATATATTTT.

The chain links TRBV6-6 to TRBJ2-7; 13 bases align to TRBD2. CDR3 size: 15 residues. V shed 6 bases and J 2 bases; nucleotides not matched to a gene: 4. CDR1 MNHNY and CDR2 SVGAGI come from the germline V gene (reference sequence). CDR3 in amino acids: CASSSGLAGPYEQYF. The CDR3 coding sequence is TGTGCCAGCAGCTCGGGACTAGCGGGACCCTACGAGCAGTACTTC.

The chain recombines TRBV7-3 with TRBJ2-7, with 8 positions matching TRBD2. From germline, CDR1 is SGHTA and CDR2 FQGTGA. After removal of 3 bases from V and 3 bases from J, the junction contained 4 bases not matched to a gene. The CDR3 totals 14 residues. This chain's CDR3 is CASSLGLGDYEQYF. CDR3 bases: TGTGCCAGCAGCTTGGGACTAGGAGACTACGAGCAGTACTTC.

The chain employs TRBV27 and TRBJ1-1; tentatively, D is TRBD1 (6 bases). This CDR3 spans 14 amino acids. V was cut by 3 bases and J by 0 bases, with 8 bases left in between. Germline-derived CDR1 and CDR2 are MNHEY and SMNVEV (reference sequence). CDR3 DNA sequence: TGTGCCAGCAGTTTCGGACAGATGAACACTGAAGCTTTCTTT. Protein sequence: CASSFGQMNTEAFF.

In DNA form, the CDR3 reads TGTGCCAGCAGCTTATTTAACAGTTTCACAGATACGCAGTATTTT. It codes for CASSLFNSFTDTQYF. This chain joins TRBV7-2 and TRBJ2-3; D unclear. Germline CDR1 and CDR2: SGHTA and FQGNSA. The CDR3 extends over 15 amino acids. V lost 2 bases, J lost 2 bases, and 11 bases lay in between.

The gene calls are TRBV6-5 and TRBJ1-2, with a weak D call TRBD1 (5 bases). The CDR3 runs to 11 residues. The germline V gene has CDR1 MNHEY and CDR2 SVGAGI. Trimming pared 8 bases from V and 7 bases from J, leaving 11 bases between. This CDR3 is CASYLGGGYTF. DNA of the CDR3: TGTGCCAGCTACCTCGGGGGTGGCTACACCTTC.

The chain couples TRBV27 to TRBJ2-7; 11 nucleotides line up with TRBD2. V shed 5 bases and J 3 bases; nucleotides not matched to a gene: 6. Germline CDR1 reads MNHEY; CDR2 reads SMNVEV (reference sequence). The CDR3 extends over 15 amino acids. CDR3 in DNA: TGTGCCAGCAGTGCCCCACTAGCGGGGGTCTACGAGCAGTACTTC. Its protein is CASSAPLAGVYEQYF.

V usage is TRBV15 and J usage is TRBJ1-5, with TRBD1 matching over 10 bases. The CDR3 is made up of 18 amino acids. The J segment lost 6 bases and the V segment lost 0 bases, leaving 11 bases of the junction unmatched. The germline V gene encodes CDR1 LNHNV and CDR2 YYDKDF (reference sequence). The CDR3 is CATSRDLTTGGMLQPQHF. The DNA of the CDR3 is TGTGCCACCAGCAGAGACCTTACGACAGGGGGCATGCTTCAGCCCCAGCATTTT.